The subject of this entry is one T cell receptor beta chain. No cognate antigen has been identified for it. The sample holds no much larger clone one base away, and base qualities are not on file. This entry is derived from a study of T cell repertoires in cytomegalovirus infection (dated by TCRdb to between 2018 and 2021). For the study in its entirety: Recently identified HLA-C-restricted CMV epitopes, whose presentation resists viral immunomodulation, were targeted by peptide stimulations together with well-studied HLA-B-restricted epitopes. Donor HLA type was relevant to the analysis, because carriage of CMV infection together with the matching HLA type was indicated by public TCR beta signatures. The paper as a whole reports these results and caveats: The ex vivo response was dominated by HLA-C-restricted CMV-specific TCR beta clonotypes, which also provided the single most frequent clonotype in two of eight donors. In both this cohort and an independent approximately 370-donor cohort, the cumulative frequency of public TCR beta family members distinguished carriers of CMV infection plus the relevant HLA type.

The treatment or condition label on this specimen signifies: in vitro stimulation with specific CMV peptide epitopes to enrich CMV-specific T cells. The sequencing machine was an Illumina HiSeq 1500. The public reads were reanalyzed by TCRdb: fastp trimming at Q25, MiXCR alignment, in-frame beta chains only. A single entry per CDR3 protein holds the most common genes and DNA from its merged rows. This sample lists over 120,000 distinct CDR3 sequences; approximately 30% were detected once. The ten top clones hold about 52% of the sample. From the cysteine through the phenylalanine, the CDR3 covers 16 amino acids. Only the CDR3 DNA is retained, 48 bases long and in frame from the first base. V lost 1 base and J lost 0 bases, and the count of bases not matched to a germline gene is 4. Looking up the germline V gene (reference sequence) yields CDR1 MNHEY and CDR2 SMNVEV.

The chain was built from TRBV27 and TRBJ2-7, and 9 junctional nucleotides match TRBD2. The sequence was obtained from a human donor in good health (CMV status not recorded). Some clones in this sample may be carry-over from other donors' samples. The sequencing here drew on CD8+ T cells from cultured PBMCs, taken from culture after CMV antigen stimulation. The base sequence is TGTGCCAGCAGTTTATGGGTTAGCGGGGGCTCCTACGAGCAGTACTTC. It codes for CASSLWVSGGSYEQYF.